Listed below are T cell receptor beta chains from one sample, sequenced in a study of blood T cell repertoires in COVID-19. Repertoires were generated with immunoSEQ multiplex PCR, while TCRdb's copy carries only in-frame clones and drops some. The table has around 190,000 clones, roughly 84% seen once. The sequenced sample was PBMCs or T cells enriched from blood (not recorded which). The source of these receptors is a woman aged 25 to 39 who had recovered from COVID-19. Each CDR3 is given with its conserved first and last residue. The D gene is left open where the match is weak.

TRBV6-1	TRBJ1-2	TRBD1	CASSESPGDSQYYGYTF	TGTGCCAGCAGTGAATCCCCGGGGGACAGCCAGTACTATGGCTACACCTTC
TRBV11-2	TRBJ2-1	TRBD1	CASSFYRGEDNEQFF	TGTGCCAGCAGCTTCTACAGGGGGGAGGACAATGAGCAGTTCTTC
TRBV13	TRBJ2-7	TRBD1	CASSRRTGGYEQYF	TGTGCCAGCAGCCGCCGGACAGGGGGCTACGAGCAGTACTTC
TRBV19	TRBJ2-1	TRBD1	CASTVTGTGVKGYNEQFF	TGTGCCAGTACCGTGACCGGGACAGGGGTAAAGGGCTACAATGAGCAGTTCTTC
TRBV19	TRBJ2-3	-	CASTVHGGASSDTQYF	TGTGCCAGTACGGTGCATGGGGGGGCGTCTTCAGATACGCAGTATTTT
TRBV6-5	TRBJ1-4	-	CASTAGSGEKLFF	TGTGCCAGCACTGCGGGGTCGGGTGAAAAACTGTTTTTT
TRBV30	TRBJ2-7	-	CAWRGAYEQYF	TGTGCCTGGAGGGGAGCCTACGAGCAGTACTTC
TRBV2	TRBJ1-4	TRBD1	CASSSGTGRELFF	TGTGCCAGCTCCTCCGGGACAGGGAGGGAACTGTTTTTT
TRBV11-2	TRBJ1-4	-	CASSLGLPSRGEKLFF	TGTGCCAGCAGCTTAGGCCTCCCTAGCCGGGGAGAAAAACTGTTTTTT
TRBV7-2	TRBJ1-4	-	CASSRDLVGGELFF	TGTGCCAGCAGCCGTGACCTGGTGGGTGGAGAACTGTTTTTT
TRBV19	TRBJ1-1	-	CASSMGLPPPKGFF	TGTGCCAGTAGTATGGGACTGCCACCTCCGAAGGGTTTCTTT
TRBV6-4	TRBJ2-6	-	CASSDSSSGANVLTF	TGTGCCAGCAGTGACTCGAGCTCTGGGGCCAACGTCCTGACTTTC
TRBV5-1	TRBJ2-7	-	CASSPGQISYEQYF	TGCGCCAGCAGCCCGGGTCAGATCTCCTACGAGCAGTACTTC
TRBV5-1	TRBJ2-5	-	CASSLGLGETQYF	TGCGCCAGCAGCTTGGGTCTAGGCGAGACCCAGTACTTC
TRBV4-2	TRBJ1-3	-	CASSHEKSGNTIYF	TGTGCCAGCAGCCATGAGAAGTCTGGAAACACCATATATTTT
TRBV28	TRBJ2-3	-	CASSFSGGTDTQYF	TGTGCCAGCAGTTTTAGCGGAGGCACAGATACGCAGTATTTT
TRBV7-2	TRBJ2-3	TRBD2	CASSFSGGRIDTQYF	TGTGCCAGCAGCTTTAGCGGGGGGCGGATAGATACGCAGTATTTT
TRBV10-3	TRBJ1-6	-	CAISEASVRVNSPLHF	TGTGCCATCAGTGAAGCGTCGGTGAGAGTTAATTCACCCCTCCACTTT
TRBV7-2	TRBJ2-1	-	CASIASPYNEQFF	TGTGCCAGCATAGCGAGTCCCTACAATGAGCAGTTCTTC
TRBV18	TRBJ2-1	TRBD2	CASSAGLAGLYEYNEQFF	TGTGCCAGCTCAGCGGGACTAGCGGGGCTATATGAATACAATGAGCAGTTCTTC
TRBV7-3	TRBJ2-1	-	CASSLLGSSYNEQFF	TGTGCCAGCAGCTTACTGGGCAGCTCCTACAATGAGCAGTTCTTC
TRBV3-1/TRBV3-2	TRBJ1-1	TRBD1	CASSQGGGDRTFF	TGTGCCAGCAGCCAAGGGGGTGGGGACAGAACTTTCTTT
TRBV11-2	TRBJ2-7	TRBD1	CASSFPGQGYEQYF	TGTGCCAGCAGCTTCCCGGGACAGGGGTACGAGCAGTACTTC
TRBV15	TRBJ1-1	TRBD1	CATSRDVDRVTEAFF	TGTGCCACCAGCAGAGATGTGGACAGGGTAACTGAAGCTTTCTTT
TRBV19	TRBJ1-4	-	CASSIDYRAGTNEKLFF	TGTGCCAGTAGTATAGACTACCGGGCAGGGACTAATGAAAAACTGTTTTTT
TRBV18	TRBJ1-3	-	CASSPLGQSGNTIYF	TGTGCCAGCTCACCATTGGGCCAGAGTGGAAACACCATATATTTT
TRBV2	TRBJ1-1	TRBD1	CASSSTGAVSTEAFF	TGTGCCAGCAGTTCTACAGGGGCGGTTAGCACTGAAGCTTTCTTT
TRBV5-4	TRBJ1-1	TRBD1	CASSPQGGLGTEAFF	TGTGCCAGCAGCCCACAGGGGGGCCTAGGCACTGAAGCTTTCTTT